This T cell receptor (beta chain) was identified in a study of blood T cell repertoires in COVID-19. Study-wide context: Samples of COVID-19 (acute and convalescent) were obtained from the United States, Italy and Spain.

Clones were read by immunoSEQ multiplex PCR, and TCRdb kept only the in-frame ones, dropping some. The profile covers more than 60,000 clones, with about 93% appearing a single time and 5.8% taken by the ten largest. Trimming removed 9 bases at V and 0 bases at J, with 16 bases between. Germline CDR1 and CDR2: LNHDA and SQIVND (reference sequence). The CDR3 runs 15 residues. This chain links TRBV19 with TRBJ2-3; a possible D gene is TRBD2 (6 bases). Input material: peripheral blood. This TCR derives from a human donor in a cohort sampled during active COVID-19. The CDR3 DNA follows: TGTGCCAGCAGGGTGATGGGGGGAAGCACAGATACGCAGTATTTT. It yields the protein CASRVMGGSTDTQYF. Together with reference TRBV19 and TRBJ2-3, the CDR3 gives the full variable domain: DGGITQSPKYLFRKEGQNVTLSCEQNLNHDAMYWYRQDPGQGLRLIYYSQIVNDFQKGDIAEGYSVSREKKESFPLTVTSAQKNPTAFYLCASRVMGGSTDTQYFGPGTRLTVL.